This T cell receptor beta chain was identified in a study of PD-L1 blockade in urothelial cancer (dated by TCRdb to the late 2010s). Looking at the study overall: Therapy was started in the mid-2010s for all patients, and atezolizumab 1,200 mg was administered intravenously every 3 weeks. About 85% of the 29 patients were males with bladder-origin urothelial cancer, and 18 of 29 reported a prior smoking history. An ECOG performance status of 0 or 1 was recorded for the patients, and 0 to 3 prior chemotherapy regimens had been received by the patients. Blood samples were analyzed 3 weeks after the start of treatment (second dose) and 6 weeks after the start of treatment. Blood samples gave a median of roughly 150,000 T cells and 88,000 or so unique TCRs, with a median clonality of 0.080. The study, an exploratory multi-omic analysis, examined somatic, immune and clinical correlates of response to PD-L1 blockade with atezolizumab in urothelial cancer. Pretreatment tumor samples, along with matched peripheral blood serially collected before and after atezolizumab treatment, were subjected to TCR sequencing. Durable clinical benefit was defined as progression-free survival longer than 6 months, and TCR features were also tested against progression-free and overall survival. Whole exome sequencing and RNA sequencing of pretreatment tumors were performed alongside TCR sequencing in the same patients. Roughly 10 patients achieved durable clinical benefit and about 22 did not. Pretreatment blood TCR-seq was available for about 27 patients, at least one posttreatment blood collection was obtained for around 25 patients, and tumor TCR-seq was available for around 25 patients.

The sample's time point, from its label and the paper: pretreatment peripheral blood. A total of under 30 patients with locally advanced or metastatic urothelial carcinoma, treated at Memorial Sloan Kettering on a trial protocol, made up the cohort. Peripheral blood mononuclear cells were collected pretreatment and during treatment, with between 1 and 8 total time points obtained per patient. The Qiagen DNeasy Blood extraction kit was used to purify genomic DNA from total PBMCs and tumor samples. PBMCs were collected pretreatment and during treatment and were isolated and stored as previously described. CDR1 KGHSH and CDR2 LQKENI are derived from the germline V gene. Trimmed from V: 3 bases; trimmed from J: 5 bases; junction bases lacking a gene match: 7. The CDR3 contains 15 residues, cysteine and phenylalanine counted. Left in the record is the CDR3 DNA by itself, 45 bases read in frame from the first base.

To estimate absolute template abundance from read counts, synthetic TCR analog templates were spiked into each PCR. The immunoSEQ assay used bias-controlled V and J gene primers to amplify TCRbeta CDR3 regions from genomic DNA. Sequencing of rearranged TCRbeta segments was done at approximately 20X coverage. The authors' analysis ran thus. Clustering was used to correct sequencing errors, and CDR3s were annotated against IMGT so that V, D and J genes could be assigned. Downstream analyses used only productive TCRbeta rearrangements, leaving out any out-of-frame or stop-codon sequences. Clonality was calculated as one minus the Shannon entropy normalized by the log of the number of unique productive sequences. Clones differing between time points or between blood and tumor were identified using Fisher's exact test with Benjamini-Hochberg correction, with an adjusted p below 0.01 applied as the threshold. The source is immuneACCESS, and TCRdb retained only in-frame sequences with V and J called. Part of the clones is not carried over; for the studies checked, unresolved V genes explain less than half of this, and the remainder is unexplained. The DNA was the basis for D and trimming; V, J and clone size are from that table. For this sample there are about 130,000 clones; less than 85% appear just once. The ten largest clonotypes hold 3.2% of the sample.

On the study overall, not on this receptor specifically: Improved progression-free and overall survival was found to be associated with pretreatment peripheral blood TCR clonality below the median. Because the sample size was small (n ≈ 30) and many of the analyses were exploratory, the results are meant to be hypothesis-generating. Greater expansion of tumor-associated TCR clones in peripheral blood 3 weeks after the start of treatment was observed in patients with durable benefit (n ≈ 20, p = 0.022).

With respect to this clone: No cognate antigen has been identified for it. No much larger clonotype is one base removed from it; base qualities were not supplied.

Sequencing was performed on PBMCs, taken around atezolizumab (anti-PD-L1) treatment. The clonotype was recovered from a man aged 45-60 years with urothelial cancer. The sequence joins TRBV18 to TRBJ2-7, with 10 central nucleotides matching TRBD2. The nucleotide sequence is TGTGCCAGCTCACCTTCCGTAGCGGGAGGCCACGAGCAGTACTTC. Its protein is CASSPSVAGGHEQYF.